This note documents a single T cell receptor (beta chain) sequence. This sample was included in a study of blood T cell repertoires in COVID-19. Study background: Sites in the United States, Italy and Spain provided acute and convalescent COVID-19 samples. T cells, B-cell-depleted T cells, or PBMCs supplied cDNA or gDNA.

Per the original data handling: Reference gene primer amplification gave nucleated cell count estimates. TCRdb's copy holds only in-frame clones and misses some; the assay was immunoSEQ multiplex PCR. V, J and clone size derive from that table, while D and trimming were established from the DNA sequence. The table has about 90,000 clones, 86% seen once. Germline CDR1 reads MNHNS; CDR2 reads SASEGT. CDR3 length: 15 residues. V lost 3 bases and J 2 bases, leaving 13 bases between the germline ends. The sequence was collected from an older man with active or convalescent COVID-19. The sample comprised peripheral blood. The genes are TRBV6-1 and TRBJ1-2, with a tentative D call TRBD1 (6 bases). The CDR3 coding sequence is TGTGCCAGCAGTGACGGACAGAGAAAAAACTATGGCTACACCTTC. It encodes CASSDGQRKNYGYTF.